These 10 T cell receptor beta chains were all obtained from the same sample, sequenced in a study of CD8+CD57+ T cells in acquired aplastic anemia. Profiles of TCR beta VDJ and CDR3 were generated from a genomic DNA template. TCRdb reprocessed the reads via MiXCR and lists one record per CDR3 protein. Here the sample spans roughly 420,000 distinct CDR3 sequences, 65% to 80% being singletons. Sequencing input: sorted CD4+, CD8+, or CD8+CD57+ T cells (not recorded which) from PBMCs. The receptors were gathered from a human donor in good health, serving as a control.

The chain joins TRBV15 to TRBJ2-7, with D hard to call. Per germline, CDR1 LNHNV and CDR2 YYDKDF (reference sequence). The CDR3 is 13 residues long. Trimming took off 1 base at V and 7 bases at J, with 11 bases between the two ends. CDR3 region: CATSRGVLGEQYF. CDR3 DNA: TGTGCCACCAGCAGAGGGGTATTGGGTGAGCAGTACTTC.

Remarks on this clonotype: Given the absence of the conserved phenylalanine or tryptophan at the CDR3 end, a read error is likely. No DNA is shown, since the ends of the CDR3 on it are uncertain; the CDR3 is the one TCRdb lists. This chain joins TRBV20-1 and TRBJ1-1; TRBD1 is the table's D call and was not checked against the DNA. Ends included, the CDR3 has 10 residues. Germline CDR1 DFQATT, CDR2 SNEGSKA (reference sequence). This CDR3 is CSAGYSVTYI.

The chain uses TRBV10-3 and TRBJ2-3, with D perhaps TRBD1 or TRBD2 (5 bases each). The CDR3 is made up of 16 amino acids. The germline V and J ends were trimmed by 6 bases and 2 bases, with 18 bases remaining between them. Germline V gives CDR1 ENHRY, CDR2 SYGVKD. This CDR3 reads CAIRGVLGGYTDTQYF. DNA for the CDR3: TGTGCCATCAGGGGGGTGCTTGGCGGTTACACAGATACGCAGTATTTT.

The chain employs TRBV7-3 and TRBJ2-1; TRBD2 matches at 10 bases. The CDR3 extends over 16 amino acids. Trimming removed 3 bases from V and 6 bases from J; junction bases left unmatched: 8. Germline V lookup: CDR1 SGHTA, CDR2 FQGTGA. Here the CDR3 DNA reads TGTGCCAGCAGCTTTGGACGGAGCGGGGGGGTCAATGAGCAGTTCTTC. This codes for CASSFGRSGGVNEQFF. Complete variable domain (other parts from reference TRBV7-3 and TRBJ2-1): GAGVSQTPSNKVTEKGKYVELRCDPISGHTALYWYRQSLGQGPEFLIYFQGTGAADDSGLPNDRFFAVRPEGSVSTLKIQRTERGDSAVYLCASSFGRSGGVNEQFFGPGTRLTVL.

As regards this clonotype: A much larger clonotype is one base distant, so this may be a read error. The V gene is TRBV4-3, the J gene TRBJ1-1; unclear D gene. The V gene's germline CDR1 is LGHNA and CDR2 YSLEER. This CDR3 comprises 14 residues. The CDR3, as DNA: TGCGCCTGCAGCCAAGATTTGACCTTGACTGAAGCTTTCTTT. The encoded protein is CACSQDLTLTEAFF.

The chain uses TRBV7-8 and TRBJ2-6; D not certain. Germline V gene data show CDR1 as SGHVS and CDR2 as FQNEAQ. V was shortened by 6 bases and J by 18 bases, with 27 bases between the two germline ends. The CDR3 contains 15 residues. Here the CDR3 reads CASSVLGAGPNTQTF. The DNA for the CDR3 is TGTGCCAGCAGTGTACTGGGTGCTGGGCCAAACACGCAGACTTTC.

This clonotype has only one observation. The rearrangement uses TRBV20-1 and TRBJ1-1; maybe TRBD1 (6 bases). Trimming shortened V by 3 bases and J by 3 bases, and 17 bases separated the two germline ends. The germline V gene encodes CDR1 DFQATT and CDR2 SNEGSKA (reference sequence). The CDR3 is 15 amino acids. The CDR3 region is CSASGPGQQDTEAFF. CDR3 sequence (DNA): TGCAGTGCTAGTGGCCCCGGACAGCAAGACACTGAAGCTTTCTTT.

This sequence joins TRBV7-9 and TRBJ1-2, with 9 bases identical to TRBD1. Germline assignment: CDR1 SEHNR and CDR2 FQNEAQ (reference sequence). The V gene end was trimmed by 7 bases and the J gene end by 6 bases; junction bases not matched to a gene: 9. The CDR3 length is 14 residues. The CDR3 sequence is CASTLDRGTDGYTF. CDR3 sequence (DNA): TGTGCCAGCACCCTTGACAGGGGGACGGATGGCTACACCTTC. The full variable domain, with the rest looked up from reference TRBV7-9 and TRBJ1-2, is DTGVSQNPRHKITKRGQNVTFRCDPISEHNRLYWYRQTLGQGPEFLTYFQNEAQLEKSRLLSDRFSAERPKGSFSTLEIQRTEQGDSAMYLCASTLDRGTDGYTFGSGTRLTVV.

With respect to this clonotype: The CDR3 ends on some other residue instead of the conserved phenylalanine or tryptophan, so this is likely a read error. The limits of the CDR3 on the DNA are not certain, so only TCRdb's listed CDR3 is given. The J gene is TRBJ2-1, the V gene TRBV7-2; the D call of TRBD1 is as the table states it, not checked on the DNA. The CDR3 has 13 residues if both end residues are counted. Per germline, CDR1 SGHTA and CDR2 FQGNSA. CDR3 amino acids: CASSLDAGRHGYT.

This rearrangement joins TRBV10-2 to TRBJ1-6, with D tentatively TRBD1 (6 bases). V gave up 2 bases and J gave up 10 bases, with 9 bases separating them. Germline values: CDR1 WSHSY, CDR2 SAAADI. This CDR3 has 13 residues. CDR3 DNA: TGCGCCAGCAGTGAGGGGGGGGCCTCACCCCTCCACTTT. Residues: CASSEGGASPLHF.